These 5 T cell receptor beta chains came from one sample sequenced in a study of blood T cells in healthy people across ages. A second about 7 to 12 cycle PCR used barcoded and J-beta primers. TCRdb independently ran MiXCR on the 5' RACE reads; one entry per CDR3 protein. The data hold 600,000 or so distinct CDR3 sequences, with roughly 31% observed a single time. Specimen: blood. Receptors originate from a woman over 75 in good health.

In the case of this clonotype: The junction and the germline gene differ at one end; a read error may be behind it. CDR3 in amino acids: CASRPGRAGSDEPFF. For the CDR3, the DNA is TGCGCCAGCAGGCCCGGGCGAGCGGGGTCCGATGAGCCGTTCTTC. V and J are TRBV5-1 and TRBJ2-1, with TRBD2 matching 7 bases. The CDR3 spans 15 residues. The germline CDR1 and CDR2 sequences are SGHRS and YFSETQ.

This clonotype was observed many times. In nucleotides, the CDR3 is TGCGCCAGCAGCTTGATTCCTGGGGCCAACGTCCTGACTTTC. It yields the protein CASSLIPGANVLTF. This rearrangement joins TRBV5-1 to TRBJ2-6; D gene unclear. V was trimmed by 1 base and J by 2 bases, leaving 4 bases between them. Germline loops: CDR1 SGHRS, CDR2 YFSETQ. CDR3 size: 14 residues.

The chain couples TRBV7-2 to TRBJ1-4, with D hard to call. Germline CDR1 SGHTA, CDR2 FQGNSA. The CDR3 covers 14 residues. V gave up 5 bases and J gave up 0 bases, with 7 bases separating them. CDR3 sequence: CASSPPATNEKLFF. The CDR3 DNA reads TGTGCCAGCAGCCCGCCAGCAACTAATGAAAAACTGTTTTTT.

This clonotype appeared many times. J is TRBJ2-1 and V is TRBV20-1, with TRBD1 matching over 8 bases. The CDR3 loop spans 16 amino acids. Germline values: CDR1 DFQATT, CDR2 SNEGSKA (reference sequence). V shed 2 bases and J 1 base; nucleotides not matched to a gene: 7. CDR3 region: CSARRADRASYNEQFF. The CDR3 coding sequence is TGCAGTGCTAGAAGGGCGGACAGGGCTTCCTACAATGAGCAGTTCTTC.

This sequence joins TRBV4-3 and TRBJ2-1; 9 positions match TRBD1. CDR1 and CDR2 (germline): LGHNA, YSLEER. V dropped 3 bases and J dropped 6; count of bases not matched to a gene: 12. CDR3 length: 17 residues. CDR3 region: CASSQGTGQGGRNEQFF. In nucleotides, the CDR3 is TGCGCCAGCAGCCAGGGTACGGGACAGGGAGGGCGCAATGAGCAGTTCTTC.